This record looks at one TCR beta chain sequence and its context. Its antigen remains unknown. From germline, CDR1 is MDHEN and CDR2 SYDVKM. The trim removed 7 bases at V and 3 bases at J, leaving 3 bases unmatched. CDR3 length: 12 residues. Collection of around 9.3 milliliters of peripheral blood was performed for each donor. A J-beta primer mix and a sample-barcoded 5' primer were used in a second PCR of roughly 6 to 12 cycles. A template-switch adaptor that had 12 random nucleotides put a tag on each cDNA molecule. The study obtained at least 3 million CDR3-containing paired-end reads from every sample. TCRdb analysed the 5' RACE reads with MiXCR anew, one entry per CDR3 protein. The data show about 810,000 distinct CDR3 sequences, with around 36% seen just once and over 10% held by the top ten. This entry comes from a study of blood T cells in healthy people across ages. Findings and caveats of the study: When set beside aged donors, long-lived donors presented more naive CD4+ cells and higher diversity.

The V call is TRBV28, the J call TRBJ2-7, with 7 bases matching TRBD1. The sample was blood. The receptor was isolated from a young man in good health. The CDR3 spells CASTTGVYEQYF. CDR3 sequence (DNA): TGTGCCAGCACCACAGGGGTCTACGAGCAGTACTTC.